One and the same sample provided the 15 T cell receptor beta chains below, sequenced in a study of OX40 agonist ivuxolimab in advanced cancers. Using immunoSEQ multiplex PCR, the repertoire was profiled, and TCRdb retains in-frame clones only, with some absent. The table lists tens of thousands of clones, approximately 90% of them singletons. The source was CD4+ or CD8+ T cells sorted from blood, collected in a trial of the OX40 agonist ivuxolimab. Receptors originate from an adult with an advanced solid tumor such as melanoma, head and neck, liver or kidney cancer.

J is TRBJ2-5 and V is TRBV5-6; a possible D gene is TRBD2 (6 bases). The DNA end lines up better with TRBJ2-7; the J call may be wrong. This CDR3 contains 16 residues. The germline CDR1 and CDR2 sequences are SGHDT and YYEEEE. The CDR3 coding sequence is TGTGCCAGCAGCTGGACCGGACGGGACTCAGCTACCGAGCAGTACTTC. It yields the protein CASSWTGRDSATEQYF.

This clone was seen only a few times. The chain is built from TRBV27 and TRBJ1-6, with D perhaps matching TRBD1 (6 bases). The germline CDR1 and CDR2 sequences are MNHEY and SMNVEV (reference sequence). V was trimmed by 2 bases and J by 9 bases, leaving 8 bases between them. This CDR3 spans 13 amino acids. CDR3 region: CASSLLRGSPLHF. Here the CDR3 DNA reads TGTGCCAGCAGTTTACTCAGGGGTTCACCCCTCCACTTT.

The DNA for the CDR3 is TGTGCCACCAGCAGATCCGGGACAAGGAATCCCTACGAGCAGTACTTC. It is translated as CATSRSGTRNPYEQYF. The chain uses TRBV15 and TRBJ2-7; the D gene is possibly TRBD1 (6 bases). In germline, CDR1 is LNHNV, CDR2 YYDKDF (reference sequence). Between the trimmed V and J ends, which lost 2 bases and 2 bases, there was a span of 16 bases. CDR3 length equals 16 residues.

The rearrangement uses TRBV18 and TRBJ2-1; no clear D gene. The ends were cut back, 1 base at V and 0 bases at J, with 19 bases in the middle. The CDR3 runs to 19 residues. CDR1 KGHSH and CDR2 LQKENI come from the germline V gene. The CDR3 region has the DNA TGTGCCAGCTCACCACGCGAATCTAGTTGGTCTATCTCCTACAATGAGCAGTTCTTC. Its protein product is CASSPRESSWSISYNEQFF.

The CDR3 coding sequence is TGTGCCAGCAGTCAGGACAGGGATCAATACGAGCAGTACTTC. This gives the protein CASSQDRDQYEQYF. The chain is built from TRBV6-1 and TRBJ2-7, with 8 bases matching TRBD1. The germline gives CDR1 MNHNS, CDR2 SASEGT. The CDR3 length is 14 residues. The ends lost 5 bases at V and 4 bases at J; junction bases unmatched: 7.

The chain is built from TRBV6-5 and TRBJ2-1; TRBD2 is a possible D gene (6 bases). V was pared by 8 bases and J by 8 bases, with 22 bases between. Per the germline V gene, CDR1 is MNHEY and CDR2 is SVGAGI. This CDR3 region has 15 residues. CDR3 DNA: TGTGCCAGCTCCTACTCCCACGGGAGCAGCCATGAGCAGTTCTTC. Translated, it gives CASSYSHGSSHEQFF.

The chain uses TRBV5-5 and TRBJ1-4, with 7 bases lining up with TRBD1. Germline assignment: CDR1 SGHKS and CDR2 YYEKEE (reference sequence). The trim removed 0 bases at V and 5 bases at J, leaving 4 bases unmatched. This CDR3 spans 15 amino acids. The CDR3: CASSLATTGNEKLFF. The CDR3 DNA is TGTGCCAGCAGCTTGGCGACGACAGGGAATGAAAAACTGTTTTTT.

V gene TRBV29-1 combines with J gene TRBJ2-1; unclear D gene. The V gene's germline CDR1 is SQVTM and CDR2 ANQGSEA. V gave up 8 bases and J gave up 4 bases, with 15 bases separating them. This CDR3 spans 13 amino acids. The CDR3: CSLAGQVYNEQFF. CDR3 coding DNA: TGCAGCCTTGCCGGCCAGGTGTACAATGAGCAGTTCTTC.

The V gene is TRBV15, the J gene TRBJ2-5; 15 positions agree with TRBD2. Germline trimming cut 8 bases from V and 1 base from J; bases unmatched to any gene: 2. The CDR3 contains 15 residues. Germline CDR1 LNHNV, CDR2 YYDKDF (reference sequence). In DNA, the CDR3 is TGTGCCACCGGACTAGCGGGAGGGCTCCAAGAGACCCAGTACTTC. It codes for CATGLAGGLQETQYF.

The J gene is TRBJ2-1, the V gene TRBV11-3; 10 positions agree with TRBD2. There are 14 residues in the CDR3. After removal of 8 bases from V and 7 bases from J, the junction contained 8 bases not matched to a gene. Germline V lookup: CDR1 SGHNT, CDR2 YENEEA. The CDR3 sequence: CASAGGLAKNEQFF. Written as DNA, the CDR3 is TGTGCCAGCGCTGGGGGACTAGCGAAAAATGAGCAGTTCTTC. The variable domain in full, with the rest retrieved from reference TRBV11-3 and TRBJ2-1, is EAGVVQSPRYKIIEKKQPVAFWCNPISGHNTLYWYLQNLGQGPELLIRYENEEAVDDSQLPKDRFSAERLKGVDSTLKIQPAELGDSAVYLCASAGGLAKNEQFFGPGTRLTVL.

This chain links TRBV10-3 with TRBJ2-1, with D hard to call. V lost 2 bases and J lost 5, with 7 bases in between. The CDR3 spans 13 residues. The V gene's germline CDR1 is ENHRY and CDR2 SYGVKD. CDR3 nucleotide sequence: TGTGCCATCAGTGAGAATGGGAACAATGAGCAGTTCTTC. This gives the protein CAISENGNNEQFF.

The J gene is TRBJ2-1, the V gene TRBV21-1; the listed D gene, TRBD1, was not tested against the DNA. TRBV21-1 is a pseudogene segment. The CDR3 runs to 22 residues. CDR3 sequence reads: CASSSKTGDLYYSLSSYNEQFF. Here the CDR3 DNA reads TGTGCCAGCAGCTCAAAGACAGGGGACCTCTACTATTCTTTGAGCTCCTACAATGAGCAGTTCTTC.

The J gene is TRBJ2-1, the V gene TRBV29-1; D unclear. This CDR3 is built from 12 residues. Trimming removed 4 bases from V and 13 bases from J, with 17 bases in between. The germline V gene has CDR1 SQVTM and CDR2 ANQGSEA. Here the CDR3 reads CSVGVGPVYQFF. The CDR3 DNA follows: TGCAGCGTTGGCGTTGGCCCCGTTTATCAGTTCTTC.

The chain carries TRBV27 and TRBJ2-3, with unresolved D. CDR3 length equals 14 residues. Per germline, CDR1 MNHEY and CDR2 SMNVEV (reference sequence). V was trimmed by 5 bases and J by 3 bases, leaving 12 bases between them. This chain's CDR3 is CASSPPPGTDTQYF. The CDR3 DNA reads TGTGCCAGCAGTCCCCCCCCCGGGACAGATACGCAGTATTTT.

V and J are TRBV7-2 and TRBJ1-5, with 7 bases matching TRBD1. Germline CDR1 reads SGHTA; CDR2 reads FQGNSA. This CDR3 spans 15 amino acids. V was clipped by 4 bases and J by 7 bases; unmatched bases: 10. CDR3 DNA sequence: TGTGCCAGCAGCTCCCAGGGGGTAGAGGGGCAGCCCCAGCATTTT. This codes for CASSSQGVEGQPQHF.